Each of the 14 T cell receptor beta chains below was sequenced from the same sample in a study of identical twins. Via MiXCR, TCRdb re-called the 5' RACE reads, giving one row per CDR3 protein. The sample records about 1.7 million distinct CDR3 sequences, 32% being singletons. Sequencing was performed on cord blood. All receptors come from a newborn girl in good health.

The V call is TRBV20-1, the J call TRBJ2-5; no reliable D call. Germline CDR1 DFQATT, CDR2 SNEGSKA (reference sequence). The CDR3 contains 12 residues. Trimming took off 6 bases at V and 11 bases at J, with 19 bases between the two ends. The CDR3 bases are TGCAGTGCAACTGAACCCCCGGCGGAGCAGTACTTC. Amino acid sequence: CSATEPPAEQYF.

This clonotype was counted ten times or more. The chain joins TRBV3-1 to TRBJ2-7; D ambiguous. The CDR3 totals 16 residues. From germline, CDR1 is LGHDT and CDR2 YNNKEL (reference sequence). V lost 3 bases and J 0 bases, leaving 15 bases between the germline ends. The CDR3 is CASSHGERPSSYEQYF. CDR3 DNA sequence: TGTGCCAGCAGCCACGGTGAAAGGCCCAGCTCCTACGAGCAGTACTTC.

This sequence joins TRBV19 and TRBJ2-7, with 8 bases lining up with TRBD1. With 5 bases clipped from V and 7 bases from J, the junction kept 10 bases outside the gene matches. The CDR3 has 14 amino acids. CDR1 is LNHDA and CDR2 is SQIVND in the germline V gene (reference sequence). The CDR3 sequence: CASSGTGNMGEQYF. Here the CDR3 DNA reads TGTGCCAGTAGTGGGACAGGAAACATGGGAGAGCAGTACTTC.

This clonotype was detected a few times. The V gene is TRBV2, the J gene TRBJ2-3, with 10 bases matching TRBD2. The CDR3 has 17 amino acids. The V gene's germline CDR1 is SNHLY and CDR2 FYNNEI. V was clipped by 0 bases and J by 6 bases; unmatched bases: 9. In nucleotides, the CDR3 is TGTGCCAGCAGTGAAGCAATACAGCGGGGGGGCCCGGATACGCAGTATTTT. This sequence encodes CASSEAIQRGGPDTQYF.

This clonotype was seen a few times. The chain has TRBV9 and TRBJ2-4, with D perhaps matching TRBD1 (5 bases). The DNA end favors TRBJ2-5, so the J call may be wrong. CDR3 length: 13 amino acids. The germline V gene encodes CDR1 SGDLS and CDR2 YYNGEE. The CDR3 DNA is TGTGCCAGCAGCGCCAGGGTTCAAGAGACCCAGTACTTC. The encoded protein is CASSARVQETQYF.

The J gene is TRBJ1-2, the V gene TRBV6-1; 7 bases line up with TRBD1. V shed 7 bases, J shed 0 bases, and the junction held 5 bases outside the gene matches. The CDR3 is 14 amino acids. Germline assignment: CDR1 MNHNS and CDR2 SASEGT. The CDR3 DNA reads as TGTGCCAGCATAAGGGACAGTGCTAACTATGGCTACACCTTC. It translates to CASIRDSANYGYTF.

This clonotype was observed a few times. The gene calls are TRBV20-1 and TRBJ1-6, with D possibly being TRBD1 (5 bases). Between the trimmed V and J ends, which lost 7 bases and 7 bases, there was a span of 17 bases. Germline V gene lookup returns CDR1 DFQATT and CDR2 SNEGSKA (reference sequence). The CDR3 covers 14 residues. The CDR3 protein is CSGQSSGDNSPLHF. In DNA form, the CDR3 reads TGCAGTGGCCAAAGTTCCGGGGACAATTCACCCCTCCACTTT.

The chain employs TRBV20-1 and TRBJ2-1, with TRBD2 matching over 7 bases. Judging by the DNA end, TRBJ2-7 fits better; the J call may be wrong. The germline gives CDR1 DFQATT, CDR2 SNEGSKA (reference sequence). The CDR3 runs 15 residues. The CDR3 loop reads CSARPSGASYNEQYF. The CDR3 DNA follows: TGCAGTGCTAGACCTAGCGGAGCCTCCTACAATGAGCAGTACTTC.

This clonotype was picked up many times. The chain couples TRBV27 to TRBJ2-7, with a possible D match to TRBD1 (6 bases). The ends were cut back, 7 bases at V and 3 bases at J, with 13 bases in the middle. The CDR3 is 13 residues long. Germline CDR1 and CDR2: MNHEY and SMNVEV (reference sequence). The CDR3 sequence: CASKDSTGYEQYF. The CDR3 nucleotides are TGTGCCAGCAAGGACAGTACCGGCTACGAGCAGTACTTC.

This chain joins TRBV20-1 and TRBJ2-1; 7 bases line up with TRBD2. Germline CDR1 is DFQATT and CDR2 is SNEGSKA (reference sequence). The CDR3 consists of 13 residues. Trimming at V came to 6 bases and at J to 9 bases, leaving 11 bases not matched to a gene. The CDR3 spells CSAGTNFFSEQFF. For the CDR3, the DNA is TGCAGTGCCGGGACTAACTTCTTCAGTGAGCAGTTCTTC.

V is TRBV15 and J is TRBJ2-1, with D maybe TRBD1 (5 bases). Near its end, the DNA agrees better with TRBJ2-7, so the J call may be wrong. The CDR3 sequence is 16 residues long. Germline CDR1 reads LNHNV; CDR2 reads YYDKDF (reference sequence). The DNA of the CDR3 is TGTGCCACCAGCAGATTAAGGGGCCCCCCCTACTACGAGCAGTACTTC. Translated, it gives CATSRLRGPPYYEQYF.

CDR3 sequence (DNA): TGTGCCAGCAGTGGGGGACTAGCGGGCTACACAGATACGCAGTATTTT. Translation: CASSGGLAGYTDTQYF. The V gene is TRBV2, the J gene TRBJ2-3, with TRBD2 matching 12 bases. Germline assignment: CDR1 SNHLY and CDR2 FYNNEI. V lost 4 bases and J lost 2; bases outside the gene matches: 4. The CDR3 contains 16 residues.

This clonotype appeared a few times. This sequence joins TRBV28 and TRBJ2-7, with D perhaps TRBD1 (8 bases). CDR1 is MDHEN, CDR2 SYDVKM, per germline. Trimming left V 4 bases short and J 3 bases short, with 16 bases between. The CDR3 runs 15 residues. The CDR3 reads CASSSVDREGYEQYF. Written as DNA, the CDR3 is TGTGCCAGCAGTTCCGTGGACAGGGAGGGCTACGAGCAGTACTTC. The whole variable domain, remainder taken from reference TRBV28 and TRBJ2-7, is DVKVTQSSRYLVKRTGEKVFLECVQDMDHENMFWYRQDPGLGLRLIYFSYDVKMKEKGDIPEGYSVSREKKERFSLILESASTNQTSMYLCASSSVDREGYEQYFGPGTRLTVT.

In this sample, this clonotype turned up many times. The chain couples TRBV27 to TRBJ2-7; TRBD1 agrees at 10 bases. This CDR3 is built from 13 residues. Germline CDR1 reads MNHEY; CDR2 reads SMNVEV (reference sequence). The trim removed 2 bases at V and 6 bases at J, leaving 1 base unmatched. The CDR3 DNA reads TGTGCCAGCAGTTTAAGGACAGGGGGCGAGCAGTACTTC. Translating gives CASSLRTGGEQYF.